The rows below give T cell receptor beta chains drawn from one sample of a study of cytomegalovirus exposure and HLA in healthy donors. Assay: immunoSEQ multiplex PCR; the TCRdb copy retains only in-frame clones and omits some. The sample contains approximately 120,000 clones, 74% of which appear only once. The material sequenced was PBMCs. The receptors originated from a man in his forties or fifties in good health and CMV-seropositive. The CDR3 runs from the conserved cysteine through the conserved F or W. Fields, in order: J gene, D gene, clone size, V gene, CDR3 protein, CDR3 DNA. D genes are given only for firm matches. Size tells how often a clone was seen (once, few, many) or the class of an expanded clone, and some rows leave it out.

TRBJ2-1,-,-,TRBV5-1,CASSLVFRDTNNEQFF,TGCGCCAGCAGCTTGGTTTTCCGGGACACAAACAATGAGCAGTTCTTC
TRBJ2-7,-,-,TRBV27,CASRPERTGSYEQYF,TGTGCCAGCAGGCCTGAGAGGACTGGCTCCTACGAGCAGTACTTC
TRBJ1-5,-,-,TRBV30,CAWSVGRAINQPQHF,TGTGCCTGGAGTGTAGGGAGGGCAATCAATCAGCCCCAGCATTTT
TRBJ1-5,-,-,TRBV5-6,CASSLSGQPSNQPQHF,TGTGCCAGCAGCTTATCAGGACAGCCTAGCAATCAGCCCCAGCATTTT
TRBJ2-1,-,-,TRBV9,CASSVAGLASYNEQFF,TGTGCCAGCAGCGTAGCCGGACTCGCCTCCTACAATGAGCAGTTCTTC
TRBJ2-3,TRBD2,few,TRBV4-2,CASSQDGGLAGATDTQYF,TGTGCCAGCAGCCAAGATGGCGGACTAGCGGGAGCCACAGATACGCAGTATTTT
TRBJ1-5,TRBD1,-,TRBV6-5,CASRGQGAGNQPQHF,TGTGCCAGCAGGGGACAGGGAGCGGGCAATCAGCCCCAGCATTTT
TRBJ2-2,-,-,TRBV6-1,CASTVRGNTGELFF,TGTGCCAGCACCGTCAGGGGGAACACCGGGGAGCTGTTTTTT
TRBJ1-1,-,-,TRBV5-1,CASSLGQRNTEAFF,TGCGCCAGCAGCTTGGGGCAGCGAAACACTGAAGCTTTCTTT
TRBJ2-7,-,-,TRBV27,CASSSGTTYEQYF,TGTGCCAGCAGTTCGGGGACAACCTACGAGCAGTACTTC
TRBJ2-2,-,-,TRBV11-3,CASSRGGVGELFF,TGTGCCAGCAGCCGAGGGGGGGTCGGGGAGCTGTTTTTT
TRBJ2-1,-,few,TRBV6-5,CASTHRSFGNEQFF,TGTGCCAGCACCCATCGGAGCTTTGGGAATGAGCAGTTCTTC
TRBJ2-1,TRBD2,-,TRBV13,CASSLVLAGLYNEQFF,TGTGCCAGCAGCTTAGTCTTAGCGGGACTGTACAATGAGCAGTTCTTC
TRBJ2-7,-,-,TRBV7-8,CASSPPGHGYEQYF,TGTGCCAGCAGCCCCCCGGGACACGGATACGAGCAGTACTTC
TRBJ2-1,TRBD1,few,TRBV9,CASSVGGRGRSNEQFF,TGTGCCAGCAGCGTAGGCGGTAGGGGGCGATCCAATGAGCAGTTCTTC
TRBJ2-7,-,-,TRBV7-2,CASSSGQLLYEQYF,TGTGCCAGCAGCTCAGGACAGCTTCTTTACGAGCAGTACTTC
TRBJ2-1,TRBD2,-,TRBV6-5,CASRKPGLAGDVFF,TGTGCCAGCAGAAAACCGGGACTAGCGGGAGACGTGTTCTTC
TRBJ2-1,TRBD2,few,TRBV6-5,CASNRAGGQVNEQFF,TGTGCCAGCAATCGAGCGGGGGGGCAGGTCAATGAGCAGTTCTTC
TRBJ1-4,TRBD1,-,TRBV19,CASSPRDSDNEKLFF,TGTGCCAGTAGTCCGAGGGACAGTGATAATGAAAAACTGTTTTTT
TRBJ2-7,TRBD1,-,TRBV6-5,CASSYRDRGYEQYF,TGTGCCAGCAGTTACCGGGACAGGGGGTACGAGCAGTACTTC
TRBJ2-2,-,-,TRBV5-1,CASSPRRPTRTNTGELFF,TGCGCCAGCAGCCCCCGACGTCCGACTAGAACGAACACCGGGGAGCTGTTTTTT
TRBJ2-5,TRBD1,once,TRBV28,CASSPGTGGRETQYF,TGTGCCAGCAGTCCCGGGACAGGGGGCAGAGAGACCCAGTACTTC
TRBJ1-1,TRBD1,few,TRBV28,CASSLTGVGLTEAFF,TGTGCCAGCAGTTTGACAGGGGTTGGGCTAACTGAAGCTTTCTTT
TRBJ2-5,TRBD2,-,TRBV5-1,CASSTGLAGQETQYF,TGCGCCAGCAGCACCGGACTAGCGGGACAAGAGACCCAGTACTTC
TRBJ2-2,TRBD1,-,TRBV7-8,CASSLGTGRTGELFF,TGTGCCAGCAGCTTGGGGACAGGGAGGACCGGGGAGCTGTTTTTT
TRBJ1-1,-,-,TRBV4-1,CASSQVEGNTEAFF,TGCGCCAGCAGCCAAGTGGAGGGTAACACTGAAGCTTTCTTT
TRBJ1-5,TRBD1,-,TRBV19,CASSRTGSNQPQHF,TGTGCCAGTAGCCGGACAGGGAGCAATCAGCCCCAGCATTTT
TRBJ2-3,-,-,TRBV6-1,CASGRASGSTDTQYF,TGTGCCAGCGGCCGAGCCAGCGGGAGCACAGATACGCAGTATTTT
TRBJ2-7,TRBD1,-,TRBV10-3,CATGQGLDGSYEQYF,TGTGCCACAGGACAGGGACTCGATGGCTCCTACGAGCAGTACTTC
TRBJ1-5,-,once,TRBV18,CASSPTAVQPQHF,TGTGCCAGCTCACCGACAGCAGTTCAGCCCCAGCATTTT
TRBJ2-5,-,-,TRBV7-9,CASSSTQGKQETQYF,TGTGCCAGCAGCTCTACTCAGGGAAAACAAGAGACCCAGTACTTC
TRBJ2-7,TRBD2,-,TRBV19,CASSTSPLAGGLSYEQYF,TGTGCCAGTAGTACCTCGCCTCTAGCGGGGGGTCTCTCCTACGAGCAGTACTTC
TRBJ2-1,TRBD1,-,TRBV7-3,CASSLTTGGDEQFF,TGTGCCAGCAGCTTAACGACAGGGGGCGATGAGCAGTTCTTC
TRBJ2-7,TRBD2,few,TRBV27,CASSLTSTSGGYEQYF,TGTGCCAGCAGTTTAACCAGTACTAGCGGAGGATACGAGCAGTACTTC
TRBJ1-2,-,once,TRBV5-4,CASSSWGGATINYGYTF,TGTGCCAGCAGCTCTTGGGGAGGGGCAACAATTAACTATGGCTACACCTTC
TRBJ2-4,-,-,TRBV7-9,CASSLAGRGLAKNIQYF,TGTGCCAGCAGCTTGGCCGGTAGGGGGTTAGCCAAAAACATTCAGTACTTC
TRBJ1-2,-,few,TRBV5-4,CASSTATGANYGYTF,TGTGCCAGCAGCACCGCGACAGGAGCTAACTATGGCTACACCTTC
TRBJ2-7,-,-,TRBV7-9,CASSSGVRAETGPYEQYF,TGTGCCAGCAGCTCGGGGGTCAGGGCTGAGACGGGACCTTACGAGCAGTACTTC
TRBJ2-2,-,-,TRBV6-6,CASRSDTGELFF,TGTGCCAGCAGGTCGGACACCGGGGAGCTGTTTTTT
TRBJ1-5,TRBD1,-,TRBV2,CATRTGLNQPQHF,TGTGCCACCCGGACAGGCTTAAATCAGCCCCAGCATTTT